This T cell receptor beta chain was recovered during a study of shared clonotypes between healthy human individuals. Only in-frame clones appear in the TCRdb table, and some are missing; sequencing was by immunoSEQ multiplex PCR. The repertoire holds around 510,000 clones, 95% to 96% seen once, with 0.05% to 0.07% in the top ten. Trimming removed 2 bases from V and 4 bases from J, with 11 bases in between. This CDR3 has 14 amino acids. Germline V gene data show CDR1 as LNHDA and CDR2 as SQIVND (reference sequence). The sequenced sample consisted of naive CD4+ T cells sorted from blood. Subset: CD45RA+ positively selected. The TCR was taken from a woman aged 25 to 39 in good health. This chain uses TRBV19 with TRBJ1-1; D gene ambiguous. CDR3 in amino acids: CASSIWRQGTEAFF. CDR3 bases: TGTGCCAGTAGTATATGGAGGCAAGGCACTGAAGCTTTCTTT.